A selection of T cell receptor beta chains follows, all from one sample in a study of blood T cell repertoires in COVID-19. Assay used: immunoSEQ multiplex PCR; TCRdb lists only in-frame clones, some missing. The repertoire holds about 350,000 clones, with around 90% as singletons. Sequencing used peripheral blood. These receptor sequences come from a woman under 30 who had recovered from COVID-19. Each CDR3 is given with its conserved first and last residue. The order of the fields is V gene, CDR3 protein.

V: TRBV7-8
CDR3: CASSQTGGHTGELFF

V: TRBV19
CDR3: CASSLRVPRGTEAFF

V: TRBV2
CDR3: CASSQGDRFF

V: TRBV7-2
CDR3: CASSLRQWNTEAFF

V: TRBV9
CDR3: CASSAHRGFNEQFF

V: TRBV7-6
CDR3: CASSLVETGVGTGELFF

V: TRBV7-2
CDR3: CASSFRTPLNEQFF

V: TRBV10-1
CDR3: CVPGAAGGNEQFF

V: TRBV24-1
CDR3: CATTYGTEAFF

V: TRBV7-9
CDR3: CASSLTSVETQYF

V: TRBV30
CDR3: CAWSRGLAGVHHGTDTQYF

V: TRBV24-1
CDR3: CATSGGGAGETQYF

V: TRBV5-1
CDR3: CASSKTESQETQYF

V: TRBV6-2/TRBV6-3
CDR3: CASSPWSGDYGDTQYF

V: TRBV5-1
CDR3: CASSLGLAGIYNEQFF

V: TRBV5-6
CDR3: CASSFAGQRNTEAFF

V: TRBV2
CDR3: CASSDSLAKNIQYF

V: TRBV19
CDR3: CASSIGQGAKSGYTF

V: TRBV5-6
CDR3: CASSLGGATGVLTF

V: TRBV6-5
CDR3: CASSYPIPAGTDTQYF

V: TRBV7-2
CDR3: CASSFRSAGGPDTQYF

V: TRBV24-1
CDR3: CATSDQSDRDRETSGTEETQYF

V: TRBV30
CDR3: CAWSVNRARELFF

V: TRBV29-1
CDR3: CSVRGTSGSPGVNTDTQYF

V: TRBV6-5
CDR3: CASSSGYRDNEQFF

V: TRBV5-5
CDR3: CASRPGTGGWNYGYTF

V: TRBV18
CDR3: CASSPQTGPQGYTF

V: TRBV7-2
CDR3: CASSLLGVGNQPQHF

V: TRBV11-2
CDR3: CASQRAGVNEQFF

V: TRBV15
CDR3: CATSRETGGNTIYF

V: TRBV2
CDR3: CASRYGQPYQETQYF